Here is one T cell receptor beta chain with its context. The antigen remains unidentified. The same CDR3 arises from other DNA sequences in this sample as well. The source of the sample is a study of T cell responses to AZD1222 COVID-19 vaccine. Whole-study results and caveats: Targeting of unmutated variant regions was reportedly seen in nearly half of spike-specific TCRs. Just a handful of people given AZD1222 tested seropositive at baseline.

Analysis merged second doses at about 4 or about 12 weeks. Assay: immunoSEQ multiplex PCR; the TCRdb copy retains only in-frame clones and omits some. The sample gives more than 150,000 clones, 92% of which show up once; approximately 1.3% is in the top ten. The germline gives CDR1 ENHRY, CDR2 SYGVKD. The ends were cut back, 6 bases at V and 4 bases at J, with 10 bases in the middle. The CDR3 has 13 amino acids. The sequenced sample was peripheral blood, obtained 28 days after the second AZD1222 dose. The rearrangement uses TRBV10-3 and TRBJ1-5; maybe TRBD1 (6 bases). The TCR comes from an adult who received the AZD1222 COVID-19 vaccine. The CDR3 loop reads CAIRGGGNQPQHF. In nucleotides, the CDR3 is TGTGCCATCAGGGGGGGCGGAAATCAGCCCCAGCATTTT.